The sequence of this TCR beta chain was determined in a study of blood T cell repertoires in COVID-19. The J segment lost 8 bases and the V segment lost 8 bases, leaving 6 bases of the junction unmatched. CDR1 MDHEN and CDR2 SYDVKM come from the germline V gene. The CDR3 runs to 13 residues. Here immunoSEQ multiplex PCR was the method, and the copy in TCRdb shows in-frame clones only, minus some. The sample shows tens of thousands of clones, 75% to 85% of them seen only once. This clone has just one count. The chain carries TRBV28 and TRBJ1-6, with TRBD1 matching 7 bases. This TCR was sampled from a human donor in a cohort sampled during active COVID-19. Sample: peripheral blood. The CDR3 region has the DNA TGTGCCAGCGGGGGGACAGTTGATTCACCCCTCCACTTT. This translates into CASGGTVDSPLHF. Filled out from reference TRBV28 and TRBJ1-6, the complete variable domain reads DVKVTQSSRYLVKRTGEKVFLECVQDMDHENMFWYRQDPGLGLRLIYFSYDVKMKEKGDIPEGYSVSREKKERFSLILESASTNQTSMYLCASGGTVDSPLHFGNGTRLTVT.